This TCR beta chain was profiled in a study of T cells after yellow fever vaccination. This CDR3 region has 13 residues. CDR1 is SGHAT and CDR2 is FQNNGV in the germline V gene. Trimming cost V 6 bases and J 4 bases, with 9 bases left between them. This clonotype was recorded at least ten times. In TCRdb, the 5' RACE reads were re-called with MiXCR into one record per CDR3 protein. Of under 200,000 distinct CDR3 sequences listed, around 7% are singletons. The sequence was collected from a man aged 18 to 29 who received the YFV17D yellow fever vaccine. The rearrangement links TRBV11-2 to TRBJ2-2; weak D call: TRBD1 (5 bases). The sample in question was CD4+ T cells sorted from PBMCs, obtained about 5 days after the first yellow fever vaccination. The CDR3 is CASSSRGTGELFF. CDR3 sequence (DNA): TGTGCCAGCAGTTCTAGGGGCACCGGGGAGCTGTTTTTT.